A selection of T cell receptor beta chains follows, all from one sample in a study of cytomegalovirus exposure and HLA in healthy donors. Produced via immunoSEQ multiplex PCR; TCRdb's table is partial and in-frame only. The table lists more than 80,000 clones, roughly 80% of them singletons, with approximately 2.4% in the top ten. Specimen: PBMCs. Source of these receptors: a man aged 35 to 55 in good health and CMV-seronegative. The CDR3 runs from the conserved cysteine through the conserved F or W. D genes are given only for firm matches. Clone size, where shown, is once, few, many, or a class for clones that have expanded.

abundance	v_gene	j_gene	d_gene	CDR3nt	CDR3aa
few	TRBV4-2	TRBJ1-5	NA	TGTGCCAGCAGCCAAGAGGTCGGGGGCAATCAGCCCCAGCATTTT	CASSQEVGGNQPQHF
NA	TRBV2	TRBJ1-2	TRBD1	TGTGCCAGCAGCGACAGGGCGCGTGGCTACACCTTC	CASSDRARGYTF
NA	TRBV5-8	TRBJ2-1	NA	TGTGCCAGCAGCACTATGCGAGGGCGACATGAGCAGTTCTTC	CASSTMRGRHEQFF
once	TRBV10-2	TRBJ1-1	NA	TGCGCCAGCAGTGAGTCCGGGGGATTGAACACTGAAGCTTTCTTT	CASSESGGLNTEAFF
NA	TRBV19	TRBJ1-1	NA	TGTGCCAGTAGTCTACAGGCCGTGAACACTGAAGCTTTCTTT	CASSLQAVNTEAFF
once	TRBV6-1	TRBJ1-5	NA	TGTGCCAGCAGTGATCAGTTCAGCAATCAGCCCCAGCATTTT	CASSDQFSNQPQHF
NA	TRBV11-2	TRBJ1-6	TRBD1	TGTGCCAGCAGCTTAGAACAGGGGGCTTCACCCCTCCACTTT	CASSLEQGASPLHF
few	TRBV6-5	TRBJ1-1	TRBD1	TGTGCCAGCAGTTACGACAGGGACACGAACACTGAAGCTTTCTTT	CASSYDRDTNTEAFF
NA	TRBV18	TRBJ2-1	NA	TGTGCCAGCTCACCAGAGGATGAGCAGTTCTTC	CASSPEDEQFF
once	TRBV7-2	TRBJ2-2	TRBD2	TGTGCCAGCAGCCTACAGCGGGGGGGCGTCGGGGAGCTGTTTTTT	CASSLQRGGVGELFF
NA	TRBV7-2	TRBJ2-7	NA	TGTGCCAGCAACAACGGGGGTTCCTACGAGCAGTACTTC	CASNNGGSYEQYF
NA	TRBV6-5	TRBJ2-7	TRBD1	TGTGCCAGCAGATACTCCGGGACAGGGAGAGGAAACGAGCAGTACTTC	CASRYSGTGRGNEQYF
NA	TRBV14	TRBJ1-4	TRBD1	TGTGCCAGCAGCCCCCCCGGACAGGGAACTAATGAAAAACTGTTTTTT	CASSPPGQGTNEKLFF
few	TRBV19	TRBJ2-2	TRBD1	TGTGCCAGTTTCACCGGGACAGGGCACACCGGGGAGCTGTTTTTT	CASFTGTGHTGELFF
NA	TRBV7-9	TRBJ1-3	TRBD1	TGTGCCAGCAGCTTAGTATCTACAGGGGGCATCTCTGGAAACACCATATATTTT	CASSLVSTGGISGNTIYF
NA	TRBV7-2	TRBJ2-3	TRBD2	TGTGCCAGCAGCTTACGGACTAGCGGGGGGGAATGGGATACGCAGTATTTT	CASSLRTSGGEWDTQYF
once	TRBV2	TRBJ2-7	NA	TGTGCCAGTAAAAGGGGGGGTTACGAGCAGTACTTC	CASKRGGYEQYF
NA	TRBV5-6	TRBJ1-1	TRBD1	TGTGCCAGCAGCCGATTGGACAGGAAGGACACTGAAGCTTTCTTT	CASSRLDRKDTEAFF
NA	TRBV9	TRBJ2-3	TRBD2	TGTGCCAGCAGCACCAGACTAGCGGGTTCCCCAGATACGCAGTATTTT	CASSTRLAGSPDTQYF
NA	TRBV5-1	TRBJ2-3	TRBD1	TGCGCCAGCGGACCGGGACAGGGGCCAGTTTCGCAGTATTTT	CASGPGQGPVSQYF
NA	TRBV6-5	TRBJ1-1	TRBD1	TGTGCCAGCACTCGAACAGGGGGCCCTGAAGCTTTCTTT	CASTRTGGPEAFF
NA	TRBV10-3	TRBJ1-2	TRBD1	TGTGCCATCAGGGAGGGACAGGGAGTTGGCTACACCTTC	CAIREGQGVGYTF
NA	TRBV7-9	TRBJ1-2	NA	TGTGCCAGCAGCTTAGGTCGGGGTAATGAGGGCTACACCTTC	CASSLGRGNEGYTF
NA	TRBV6-1	TRBJ1-2	NA	TGTGCCAGCCATCTTAACAATGGCTACACCTTC	CASHLNNGYTF
NA	TRBV15	TRBJ2-2	NA	TGTGCCACCGAAATGGACAGATACACCGGGGAGCTGTTTTTT	CATEMDRYTGELFF
once	TRBV5-8	TRBJ1-1	NA	TGTGCCAGCAGCCTCACGGGGGGGCTCACTGAAGCTTTCTTT	CASSLTGGLTEAFF
NA	TRBV10-2	TRBJ2-3	TRBD2	TGCGCCAGCAGTGAGGGACTAGCGATCGCAGATACGCAGTATTTT	CASSEGLAIADTQYF
NA	TRBV5-1	TRBJ2-5	TRBD1	TGCGCCAGCAGCCATGGGACAGGGCGCCAGGAGCAGTACTTC	CASSHGTGRQEQYF
NA	TRBV4-1	TRBJ2-5	NA	TGCGCCAGCAGCCGAGAGGTAGCGTCGGAGACCCAGTACTTC	CASSREVASETQYF
NA	TRBV18	TRBJ2-7	TRBD1	TGTGCCAGCTCACAGGGACAGGGGGGTAGCTACGAGCAGTACTTC	CASSQGQGGSYEQYF
NA	TRBV4-1	TRBJ1-2	NA	TGCGCCAGCAGCCAAGTTTATACGGTCTATGGCTACACCTTC	CASSQVYTVYGYTF